The 27 T cell receptor beta chains reported below all come from one sample, sequenced in a study of blood T cells in healthy people across ages. Using a J-beta primer mix together with a sample-barcoded 5' primer, a second PCR was run for roughly 7 to 11 cycles. From the 5' RACE reads, TCRdb called clonotypes with MiXCR, one entry per CDR3 protein. The table shows about 1.5 million distinct CDR3 sequences, with approximately 43% occurring only once. Specimen: blood. The receptors come from a woman younger than 30 in good health.

The chain couples TRBV3-1 to TRBJ2-1; D is uncertain. The end of the DNA is better explained by TRBJ2-7, so the J call may be wrong. CDR3 size: 13 residues. Germline lookup yields CDR1 LGHDT and CDR2 YNNKEL (reference sequence). CDR3 sequence: CASSQGGYNEQYF. The CDR3 region has the DNA TGTGCCAGCAGCCAAGGTGGTTACAATGAGCAGTACTTC.

The V call is TRBV7-9, the J call TRBJ1-2; D might be TRBD1 (6 bases). Germline loops: CDR1 SEHNR, CDR2 FQNEAQ (reference sequence). V gave up 3 bases and J gave up 8 bases, with 13 bases separating them. The CDR3 covers 13 residues. The CDR3 bases are TGTGCCAGCAGCTTTTCCGGGACATTGGGCTACACCTTC. This sequence encodes CASSFSGTLGYTF.

This clonotype was seen a few times. The V gene is TRBV6-5, the J gene TRBJ2-1; 7 bases are a match to TRBD2. Germline-derived CDR1 and CDR2 are MNHEY and SVGAGI. J was trimmed by 7 bases and V by 6 bases; bases with no gene match: 15. There are 16 residues in the CDR3. As DNA, the CDR3 is TGTGCCAGCAGCACTCGCTTTGGCGGGGGTATTAATGAGCAGTTCTTC. Amino acids: CASSTRFGGGINEQFF.

This clonotype came up a few times. CDR3 protein: CRSDRWGNQPQHF. In DNA, the CDR3 is TGCAGGTCCGACAGGTGGGGCAATCAGCCCCAGCATTTT. V is TRBV20-1 and J is TRBJ1-5; D is possibly TRBD1 (6 bases). CDR1 and CDR2 (germline): DFQATT, SNEGSKA (reference sequence). CDR3 length: 13 residues.

The V call is TRBV15, the J call TRBJ2-3, with D perhaps TRBD1 (5 bases). This CDR3 is built from 16 residues. The germline V gene has CDR1 LNHNV and CDR2 YYDKDF (reference sequence). The V gene lost 0 bases and the J gene lost 6 bases, with 16 bases spanning the gap. The CDR3 region has the DNA TGTGCCACCAGCAGAGAGTCTCTTAGGGGTCCGGATACGCAGTATTTT. Translation gives CATSRESLRGPDTQYF.

In regard to this clonotype: Being one base from a much bigger clone, this may be a read error. The chain links TRBV12-3 or TRBV12-4 to TRBJ2-3, with D tentatively TRBD2 (6 bases). The CDR3 totals 15 residues. Here the CDR3 DNA reads TGTGCCAGCAGTTTTTTTAGCGGCAGCACAGATACGCGGTATTTT. It encodes CASSFFSGSTDTRYF.

The gene calls are TRBV4-2 and TRBJ2-1; 8 nucleotides align to TRBD2. J was trimmed by 5 bases and V by 4 bases; bases with no gene match: 10. Per germline, CDR1 LGHNA and CDR2 YNFKEQ. The CDR3 spans 16 residues. The CDR3 region has the DNA TGTGCCAGCAGCCGCGAGGCGGGAGGTAGTAACAATGAGCAGTTCTTC. It yields the protein CASSREAGGSNNEQFF.

The chain joins TRBV27 to TRBJ1-2; 8 bases line up with TRBD1. V was clipped by 4 bases and J by 5 bases; unmatched bases: 9. CDR1 is MNHEY and CDR2 is SMNVEV in the germline V gene (reference sequence). The CDR3 totals 15 residues. As DNA, the CDR3 is TGTGCCAGCAGTTCAGACAGGGGTGTTAGATATGGCTACACCTTC. As protein: CASSSDRGVRYGYTF.

This clonotype has only a few counts. J is TRBJ2-5 and V is TRBV10-3, with TRBD1 identical over 10 bases. Trimming removed 4 bases from V and 2 bases from J; junction bases left unmatched: 1. Germline V lookup: CDR1 ENHRY, CDR2 SYGVKD. The CDR3 consists of 14 residues. The CDR3 loop reads CAISGGQGQETQYF. CDR3 coding DNA: TGTGCCATCAGTGGGGGACAGGGGCAAGAGACCCAGTACTTC.

The chain has TRBV6-2 or TRBV6-3 and TRBJ1-2; D gene uncertain. V shed 7 bases and J shed 12 bases, with 15 bases lying between them. CDR1 is MNHEY and CDR2 is SVGEGT in the germline V gene. This CDR3 region has 11 residues. This CDR3 reads CASTEEGRHTF. CDR3 nucleotides: TGTGCCAGCACGGAGGAAGGTCGCCACACCTTC.

V is TRBV7-2 and J is TRBJ2-1, with 7 bases that match TRBD2. V shed 6 bases, J shed 0 bases, and the junction held 5 bases outside the gene matches. Per germline, CDR1 SGHTA and CDR2 FQGNSA. CDR3 length equals 15 residues. The CDR3 region is CASRHKRDSYNEQFF. The CDR3 DNA follows: TGTGCCAGCAGACACAAGCGGGACTCCTACAATGAGCAGTTCTTC.

CDR3 DNA: TGCGCCAGCAGCTTGGAGGGGTTACCCTTATCTGGGGCCAACGTCCTGACTTTC. This codes for CASSLEGLPLSGANVLTF. The chain carries TRBV5-1 and TRBJ2-6, with D perhaps TRBD1 (5 bases). The length of the CDR3 is 18 residues. Germline CDR1 and CDR2: SGHRS and YFSETQ. Trimming took off 0 bases at V and 1 base at J, with 14 bases between the two ends. The whole variable domain, filled in from reference TRBV5-1 and TRBJ2-6, reads KAGVTQTPRYLIKTRGQQVTLSCSPISGHRSVSWYQQTPGQGLQFLFEYFSETQRNKGNFPGRFSGRQFSNSRSEMNVSTLELGDSALYLCASSLEGLPLSGANVLTFGAGSRLTVL.

This chain connects TRBV20-1 to TRBJ2-5; D ambiguous. CDR1 is DFQATT and CDR2 is SNEGSKA in the germline V gene (reference sequence). CDR3 length equals 13 residues. Trimming pared 8 bases from V and 5 bases from J, leaving 18 bases between. The CDR3 nucleotides read TGCAGTACTGCGAGGACCGATATGGAGACCCAGTACTTC. Its protein product is CSTARTDMETQYF.

This clonotype was counted between two and nine times. V and J are TRBV7-2 and TRBJ2-1, with 9 bases lining up with TRBD2. Per the germline V gene, CDR1 is SGHTA and CDR2 is FQGNSA. Trimming removed 2 bases from V and 3 bases from J; junction bases left unmatched: 5. This CDR3 contains 16 residues. The CDR3 here is CASSLLLLAGYNEQFF. Written as DNA, the CDR3 is TGTGCCAGCAGCTTATTACTACTAGCGGGCTACAATGAGCAGTTCTTC.

This clonotype was recorded only once. The chain employs TRBV12-3 or TRBV12-4 and TRBJ1-2, with D unclear. Trimming removed 8 bases from V and 0 bases from J, with 19 bases in between. The CDR3 has 16 residues. The CDR3 bases are TGTGCCAGCCGAATGATGACCGCTACTCCTAACTATGGCTACACCTTC. This codes for CASRMMTATPNYGYTF.

This clonotype was seen more than once but under ten times. The chain combines TRBV27 with TRBJ2-1; TRBD2 agrees at 9 bases. Germline V lookup: CDR1 MNHEY, CDR2 SMNVEV (reference sequence). CDR3 length: 17 residues. J lost 4 bases, V lost 6 bases, and 13 bases had no gene match. The CDR3 spells CASSPYPPSGEYNEQFF. CDR3 sequence (DNA): TGTGCCAGCAGCCCCTACCCACCTAGCGGGGAATACAATGAGCAGTTCTTC.

The chain uses TRBV5-6 and TRBJ1-1; possibly TRBD1 for D (5 bases). CDR1 and CDR2 (germline): SGHDT, YYEEEE. Between the trimmed V and J ends, which lost 6 bases and 0 bases, there was a span of 21 bases. CDR3 length equals 17 residues. CDR3 protein: CASTSEKEGDLNTEAFF. The DNA of the CDR3 is TGTGCCAGCACCTCTGAAAAGGAAGGGGATTTGAACACTGAAGCTTTCTTT.

The V gene is TRBV20-1, the J gene TRBJ1-1; 10 nucleotides agree with TRBD1. V lost 3 bases and J lost 10; bases outside the gene matches: 5. There are 12 residues in the CDR3. Germline V gives CDR1 DFQATT, CDR2 SNEGSKA (reference sequence). The chain's CDR3 is CSARDRGARAFF. The CDR3 DNA is TGCAGTGCTAGGGACAGGGGGGCCCGAGCTTTCTTT.

The chain employs TRBV4-3 and TRBJ2-3; 8 bases fit TRBD1. Germline V gene sequence: CDR1 LGHNA, CDR2 YSLEER. V trimming: 3 bases; J trimming: 2 bases; junction bases outside the gene matches: 10. This CDR3 spans 17 amino acids. The CDR3 here is CASSQNQGASFTDTQYF. CDR3 DNA sequence: TGCGCCAGCAGCCAGAACCAGGGGGCGTCATTCACAGATACGCAGTATTTT.

This chain uses TRBV11-2 with TRBJ1-2; tentative D call: TRBD1 (5 bases). The CDR3 totals 14 residues. CDR1 and CDR2 (germline): SGHAT, FQNNGV. Trimming removed 8 bases at V and 8 bases at J, with 21 bases between. The CDR3 protein is CASGPPGAGNGYTF. The CDR3 nucleotides read TGTGCCAGCGGCCCTCCCGGGGCTGGGAACGGCTACACCTTC.

The rearrangement uses TRBV20-1 and TRBJ2-5; D unresolved. The CDR3 is 13 amino acids. Germline assignment: CDR1 DFQATT and CDR2 SNEGSKA (reference sequence). Between the trimmed V and J ends, which lost 6 bases and 11 bases, there was a span of 22 bases. For the CDR3, the DNA is TGCAGTGCAACTAAGGACCTCACCAATGAGCAGTACTTC. Translating it yields CSATKDLTNEQYF.

This chain uses TRBV15 with TRBJ2-1, with TRBD1 matching 8 bases. CDR1 is LNHNV, CDR2 YYDKDF, per germline (reference sequence). V lost 5 bases and J lost 4; bases outside the gene matches: 4. The length of the CDR3 is 14 residues. The CDR3 region has the DNA TGTGCCACCAGCTCCTGGGACAGGTACAATGAGCAGTTCTTC. It encodes CATSSWDRYNEQFF.

As to this clonotype: One end of the junction does not line up with germline, which may come from a read error. This rearrangement joins TRBV20-1 to TRBJ1-4, with D tentatively TRBD1 (6 bases). CDR3 size: 15 residues. CDR1 is DFQATT and CDR2 is SNEGSKA in the germline V gene (reference sequence). As DNA, the CDR3 is TGCAGTGCGCCGGACAGACGCGAGGTCAGCGAAAAACTGCTTTTT. Translating it yields CSAPDRREVSEKLLF.

This chain links TRBV28 with TRBJ2-5; D call uncertain. Germline assignment: CDR1 MDHEN and CDR2 SYDVKM. The germline V and J ends were trimmed by 3 bases and 0 bases, with 5 bases remaining between them. CDR3 length: 13 residues. Written as DNA, the CDR3 is TGTGCCAGCAGTTTTGTGTACCAAGAGACCCAGTACTTC. The encoded protein is CASSFVYQETQYF.

The V and J genes are TRBV4-3 and TRBJ1-6; 10 bases align to TRBD1. The CDR3 is made up of 18 amino acids. Germline CDR1 reads LGHNA; CDR2 reads YSLEER. V shed 0 bases and J 7 bases; nucleotides not matched to a gene: 9. CDR3 DNA sequence: TGCGCCAGCAGCCAAGATCGAGGGACAGGGGCGGGAAATTCACCCCTCCACTTT. Residues: CASSQDRGTGAGNSPLHF.

In regard to this clonotype: A single base separates this from a much larger clone, so it may be a read error. The genes are TRBV4-1 and TRBJ1-2; D gene ambiguous. Germline V CDR1 and CDR2: MGHRA, YSYEKL. V was shortened by 0 bases and J by 7 bases, with 9 bases between the two germline ends. There are 13 residues in the CDR3. The CDR3 loop reads CASSQERAGGYTF. CDR3 bases: TGCGCCAGCAGCCAAGAAAGGGCAGGTGGCTACACCTTC.

This clonotype showed up just a few times. This sequence joins TRBV25-1 and TRBJ2-3; perhaps TRBD2 as D (6 bases). The CDR3 sequence is 13 residues long. Trimming took off 8 bases at V and 4 bases at J, with 13 bases between the two ends. The germline CDR1 and CDR2 sequences are MGHDK and SYGVNS. The CDR3 region is CASGRSGADTQYF. The CDR3 coding sequence is TGTGCCAGCGGGAGGAGCGGCGCAGATACGCAGTATTTT. Based on the CDR3 plus reference TRBV25-1 and TRBJ2-3, the full variable domain is EADIYQTPRYLVIGTGKKITLECSQTMGHDKMYWYQQDPGMELHLIHYSYGVNSTEKGDLSSESTVSRIRTEHFPLTLESARPSHTSQYLCASGRSGADTQYFGPGTRLTVL.